This T cell receptor (beta chain) emerged from a study of human T cells and chemical hapten exposure. In the study overall: TCR yield per sample varied, mainly due to pooled library volumes. General study findings and limits: Versus controls, expanded TCRs had significantly more large CDR3 similarity clusters.

Original processing methods: Sample TCR counts, which ranged from about 23,224 to 750,000, had a median of approximately 96,000. TCRdb analysed the RACE reads with MiXCR anew, one entry per CDR3 protein. TCRdb's processing, not the study's, gives the V and J calls here. Of tens of thousands of distinct CDR3 sequences in the sample, about 11% are singletons; the top ten hold about 3.7%. Time point meaning: patch test 1, 2 weeks after DPC sensitization. Described treatment: therapeutic diphenylcyclopropenone sensitization with weekly scalp DPC. This clonotype was seen ten or more times. What it binds is unknown. Sequencing was performed on whole blood, taken in connection with sensitization to the hapten diphenylcyclopropenone (DPC). The clonotype comes from a woman aged 60-75 years with alopecia areata. Some clones in this sample may be carry-over from other donors' samples.

The CDR3 loop is CASNPNRGANTGELFF. The CDR3 coding sequence is TGCGCCAGCAACCCCAACCGGGGGGCGAACACCGGGGAGCTGTTTTTT. The chain links TRBV5-1 to TRBJ2-2; TRBD2 matches 7 bases. The length of the CDR3 is 16 residues. V lost 6 bases to trimming and J lost 0 bases; unmatched junction nucleotides: 8. Per the germline V gene, CDR1 is SGHRS and CDR2 is YFSETQ.